This T cell receptor beta chain appears in the sequencing data of a study of cytomegalovirus exposure and HLA in healthy donors. Study outcomes and limitations: Listed as cytomegalovirus-associated were roughly 180 TCR beta chains. A few CMV-associated chains proved CMV antigen-specific in vitro. Some public TCRs appeared in many individuals, while most sequences were rare.

Libraries were prepared by immunoSEQ multiplex PCR; TCRdb keeps only in-frame clonotypes and omits some of them. The sample records around 250,000 clones, around 90% being singletons. This clone was picked up one time. Its antigen is currently unknown. Trimming cost V 0 bases and J 9 bases, with 15 bases left between them. The CDR3 runs 14 residues. Germline V gives CDR1 SGHDT, CDR2 YYEEEE. The specimen sequenced was PBMCs. The TCR comes from a woman in her late teens or twenties in good health and CMV-seronegative. This chain connects TRBV5-6 to TRBJ2-5; possibly TRBD2 for D (5 bases). This CDR3 is CASSLVFSERAQYF. The CDR3 DNA reads as TGTGCCAGCAGCTTGGTCTTTTCTGAGAGGGCCCAGTACTTC.